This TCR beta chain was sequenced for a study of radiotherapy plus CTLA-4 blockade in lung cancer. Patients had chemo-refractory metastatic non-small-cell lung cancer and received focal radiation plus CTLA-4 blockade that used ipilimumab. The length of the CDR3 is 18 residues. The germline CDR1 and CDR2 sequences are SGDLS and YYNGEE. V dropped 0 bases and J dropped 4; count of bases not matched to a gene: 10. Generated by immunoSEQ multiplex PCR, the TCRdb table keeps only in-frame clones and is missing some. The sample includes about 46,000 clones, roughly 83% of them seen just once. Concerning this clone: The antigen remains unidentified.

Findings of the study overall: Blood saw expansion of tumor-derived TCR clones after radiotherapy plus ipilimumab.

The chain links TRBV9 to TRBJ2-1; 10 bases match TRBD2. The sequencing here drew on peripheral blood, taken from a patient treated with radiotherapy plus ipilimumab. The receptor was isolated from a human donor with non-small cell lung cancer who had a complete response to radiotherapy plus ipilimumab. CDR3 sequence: CASSVGSGGPQGYNEQFF. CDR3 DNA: TGTGCCAGCAGCGTAGGTAGCGGGGGGCCCCAGGGGTACAATGAGCAGTTCTTC.